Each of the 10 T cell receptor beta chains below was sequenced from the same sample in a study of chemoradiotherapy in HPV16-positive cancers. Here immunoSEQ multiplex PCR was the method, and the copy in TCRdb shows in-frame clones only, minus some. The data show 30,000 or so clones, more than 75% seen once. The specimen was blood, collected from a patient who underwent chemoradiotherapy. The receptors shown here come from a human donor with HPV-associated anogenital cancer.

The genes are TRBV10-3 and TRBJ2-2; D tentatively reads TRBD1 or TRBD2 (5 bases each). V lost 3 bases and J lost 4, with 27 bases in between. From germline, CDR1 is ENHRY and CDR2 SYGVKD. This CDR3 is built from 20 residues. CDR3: CAISELGWGIRAKGTGELFF. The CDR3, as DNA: TGTGCCATCAGTGAATTGGGGTGGGGGATTCGAGCGAAGGGCACCGGGGAGCTGTTTTTT.

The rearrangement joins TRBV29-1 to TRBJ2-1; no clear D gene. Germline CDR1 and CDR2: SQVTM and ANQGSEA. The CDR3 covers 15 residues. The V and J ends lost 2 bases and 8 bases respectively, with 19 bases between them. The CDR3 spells CSVEMHSRGDYEQFF. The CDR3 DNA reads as TGCAGCGTTGAAATGCACAGTCGAGGAGACTATGAGCAGTTCTTC.

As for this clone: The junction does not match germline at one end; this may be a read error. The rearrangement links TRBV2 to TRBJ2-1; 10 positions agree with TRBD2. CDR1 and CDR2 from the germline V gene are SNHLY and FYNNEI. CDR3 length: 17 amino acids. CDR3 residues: CASREGAERGGLFEQFF. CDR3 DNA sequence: TGTGCCAGCCGTGAGGGGGCGGAGCGGGGGGGCTTATTTGAGCAGTTCTTC.

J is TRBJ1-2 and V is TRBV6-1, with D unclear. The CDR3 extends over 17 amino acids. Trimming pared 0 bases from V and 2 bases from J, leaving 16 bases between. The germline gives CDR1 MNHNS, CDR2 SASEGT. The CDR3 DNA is TGTGCCAGCAGTGAAGCTTATGGGATCGGGGAAAACTATGGCTACACCTTC. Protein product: CASSEAYGIGENYGYTF.

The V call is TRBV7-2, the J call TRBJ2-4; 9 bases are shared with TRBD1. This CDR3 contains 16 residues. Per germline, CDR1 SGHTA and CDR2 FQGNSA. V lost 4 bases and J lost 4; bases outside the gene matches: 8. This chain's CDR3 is CASSSPGQGPKNIQYF. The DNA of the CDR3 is TGTGCCAGCAGCTCCCCGGGACAGGGTCCTAAAAACATTCAGTACTTC. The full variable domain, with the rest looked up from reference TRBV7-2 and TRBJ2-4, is GAGVSQSPSNKVTEKGKDVELRCDPISGHTALYWYRQSLGQGLEFLIYFQGNSAPDKSGLPSDRFSAERTGGSVSTLTIQRTQQEDSAVYLCASSSPGQGPKNIQYFGAGTRLSVL.

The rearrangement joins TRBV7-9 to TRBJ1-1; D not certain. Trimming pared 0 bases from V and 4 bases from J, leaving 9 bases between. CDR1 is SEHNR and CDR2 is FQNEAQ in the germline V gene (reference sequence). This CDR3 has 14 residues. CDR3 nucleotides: TGTGCCAGCAGCTTAGCCATCGGTGTCACTGAAGCTTTCTTT. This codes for CASSLAIGVTEAFF.

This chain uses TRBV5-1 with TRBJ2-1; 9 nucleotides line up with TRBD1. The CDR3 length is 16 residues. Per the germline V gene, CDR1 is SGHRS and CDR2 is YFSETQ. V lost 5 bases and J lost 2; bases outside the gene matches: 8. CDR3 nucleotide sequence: TGCGCCAGCAGTCTTGACAGGGGGATGACCTACAATGAGCAGTTCTTC. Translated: CASSLDRGMTYNEQFF.

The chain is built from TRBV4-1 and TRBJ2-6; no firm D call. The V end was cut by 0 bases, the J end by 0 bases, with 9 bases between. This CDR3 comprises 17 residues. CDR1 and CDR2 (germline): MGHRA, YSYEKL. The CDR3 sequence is CASSQDWGASGANVLTF. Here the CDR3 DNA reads TGCGCCAGCAGCCAAGATTGGGGTGCCTCTGGGGCCAACGTCCTGACTTTC.

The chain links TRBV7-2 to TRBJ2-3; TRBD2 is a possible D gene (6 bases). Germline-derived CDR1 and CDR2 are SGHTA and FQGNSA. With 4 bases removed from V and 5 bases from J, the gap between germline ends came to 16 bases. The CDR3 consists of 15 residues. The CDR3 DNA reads TGTGCCAGCAGCTCCCCCGGACTGGGAGGAGATACGCAGTATTTT. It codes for CASSSPGLGGDTQYF. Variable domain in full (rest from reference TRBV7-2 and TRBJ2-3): GAGVSQSPSNKVTEKGKDVELRCDPISGHTALYWYRQSLGQGLEFLIYFQGNSAPDKSGLPSDRFSAERTGGSVSTLTIQRTQQEDSAVYLCASSSPGLGGDTQYFGPGTRLTVL.

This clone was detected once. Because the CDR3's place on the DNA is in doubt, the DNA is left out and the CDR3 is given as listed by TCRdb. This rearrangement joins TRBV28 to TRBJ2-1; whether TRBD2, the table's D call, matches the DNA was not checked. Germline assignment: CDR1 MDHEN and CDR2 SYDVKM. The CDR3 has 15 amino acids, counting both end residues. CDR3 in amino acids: CASTQAGGHFGEQFF.